These 3 T cell receptor beta chains were sequenced from one sample in a study of Graves' ophthalmopathy and Graves' hyperthyroidism. The sequenced template was RNA, covering the TCR beta CDR3 region. First-round RT-PCR with HTBI primers preceded a second-round multiplex PCR. TCRdb reanalysed the multiplex PCR reads using MiXCR and keeps one entry per CDR3 protein. This sample has about 390,000 distinct CDR3 sequences; about a sixth occur once, and the top ten carry 2.4%. Sequenced: peripheral blood. The receptors come from an adult woman with stable Graves' hyperthyroidism.

The sample holds many counts of this clonotype. The chain employs TRBV2 and TRBJ1-5, with D possibly matching TRBD1 (5 bases). The germline V and J ends were trimmed by 5 bases and 7 bases, with 12 bases remaining between them. Per germline, CDR1 SNHLY and CDR2 FYNNEI. The CDR3 loop spans 13 amino acids. This CDR3 is CASSLGERQPQHF. The CDR3 coding sequence is TGTGCCAGCAGTTTGGGGGAACGGCAGCCCCAGCATTTT.

The chain combines TRBV29-1 with TRBJ2-7, with D possibly TRBD1 on 6 matching bases. This CDR3 region has 13 residues. The germline CDR1 and CDR2 sequences are SQVTM and ANQGSEA. V was cut by 5 bases and J by 6 bases, with 17 bases left in between. The CDR3 here is CSVHRANTGEQYV. CDR3 coding DNA: TGCAGCGTTCACAGGGCTAATACTGGCGAGCAGTACGTC.

This clonotype was counted only a few times. The germline gene is not matched at one end of the junction; a read error may be the cause. The J gene is TRBJ2-7, the V gene TRBV12-3 or TRBV12-4; no reliable D call. The CDR3 extends over 14 amino acids. CDR3 region: CASSPPIGPYDQYF. The CDR3 nucleotides are TGTGCCAGCAGTCCCCCTATCGGCCCCTACGATCAGTACTTC.